This is a list of T cell receptor beta chains from one sample in a study of T-cell reconstitution after alpha-beta-depleted transplantation in children. One entry per CDR3 protein, called by TCRdb with MiXCR from the PCR reads. This table holds just over 950,000 distinct CDR3 sequences, about 31% found once. This material consisted of PBMCs, mostly from graft donor cells, taken 360 days after TCRalphabeta/CD19-depleted stem cell transplant. Receptors originate from a boy under three years old who had a stem cell transplant for SCID, so the T cells may come from the graft donor. The CDR3 runs from the conserved cysteine through the conserved F or W. D genes are given only for firm matches. Where a row states a size, it is once, few, many or the class of an expanded clone; other rows omit it.

clone_size	v_call	d_call	j_call	cdr3_aa	cdr3_nt
few	TRBV9	.	TRBJ2-5	CASSKHSFQETQYF	TGTGCCAGCAGCAAACACAGTTTCCAAGAGACCCAGTACTTC
few	TRBV4-2	.	TRBJ1-2	CASSQGSWGGYTF	TGTGCCAGCAGCCAAGGATCGTGGGGTGGCTACACCTTC
.	TRBV12-3/TRBV12-4	.	TRBJ2-2	CASSPWPSNTGELFF	TGTGCCAGCAGCCCGTGGCCTTCGAACACCGGGGAGCTGTTTTTT
.	TRBV12-3/TRBV12-4	TRBD2	TRBJ2-3	CASSFSGGRIDTQYF	TGTGCCAGCAGTTTTAGCGGGGGGCGTATAGATACGCAGTATTTT
few	TRBV7-7	.	TRBJ2-1	CASSLVGLARYNEQFF	TGTGCCAGCAGCTTAGTGGGGCTAGCGAGGTACAATGAGCAGTTCTTC
once	TRBV4-3	TRBD2	TRBJ2-2	CASSQGPSGGNTGELFF	TGCGCCAGCAGCCAAGGTCCTAGCGGGGGAAACACCGGGGAGCTGTTTTTT
.	TRBV10-3	TRBD1	TRBJ1-1	CAISESDRDRVTEAFF	TGTGCCATCAGTGAGTCGGACAGGGATCGGGTCACTGAAGCTTTCTTT
few	TRBV19	.	TRBJ2-2	CASTRGGRTGELFF	TGTGCCAGTACGCGCGGGGGCCGAACCGGGGAGCTGTTTTTT
many	TRBV4-2	TRBD2	TRBJ2-1	CASSPSGLNEQFF	TGTGCCAGCAGCCCTAGCGGTTTAAATGAGCAGTTCTTC
few	TRBV20-1	.	TRBJ1-2	CSASASGRLNYGYTF	TGCAGTGCTAGCGCGTCGGGCAGACTTAACTATGGCTACACCTTC
.	TRBV5-6	TRBD1	TRBJ2-3	CASSATGVETDTQYF	TGTGCCAGCAGCGCCACAGGGGTGGAGACAGATACGCAGTATTTT
few	TRBV29-1	.	TRBJ2-1	CSGVFPNEQFF	TGCAGCGGGGTCTTCCCCAATGAGCAGTTCTTC
.	TRBV15	TRBD1	TRBJ1-5	CATSREATGGANQPQHF	TGTGCCACCAGCAGAGAGGCGACAGGGGGCGCGAATCAGCCCCAGCATTTT
.	TRBV12-5	TRBD2	TRBJ2-1	CASGLVVGLATRLMNEQFF	TGTGCTAGTGGTTTGGTAGTTGGACTAGCGACTAGGTTGATGAATGAGCAGTTCTTC
.	TRBV12-3/TRBV12-4	.	TRBJ2-5	CASNALGPRETQYF	TGTGCCAGCAACGCACTAGGTCCGAGGGAGACCCAGTACTTC
many	TRBV5-6	.	TRBJ2-7	CASSLDFGSAYEQYF	TGTGCCAGCAGCTTGGATTTTGGCAGTGCCTACGAGCAGTACTTC
few	TRBV6-6	.	TRBJ1-1	CASSYGYEAFF	TGTGCCAGCAGTTACGGCTATGAAGCTTTCTTT
few	TRBV20-1	TRBD1	TRBJ1-1	CSGETGNMNTEAFF	TGCAGTGGGGAGACAGGGAACATGAACACTGAAGCTTTCTTT
.	TRBV4-1	.	TRBJ2-7	CASSQDRRGTYDYEQYF	TGCGCCAGCAGCCAAGATAGGCGGGGGACATACGACTACGAGCAGTACTTC
.	TRBV20-1	.	TRBJ2-5	CSAPRLPTKETQYF	TGCAGTGCTCCCAGACTTCCCACAAAAGAGACCCAGTACTTC
.	TRBV3-1	.	TRBJ2-1	CASSQTSIGSSDNEQFF	TGTGCCAGCAGCCAAACCTCCATCGGGTCTTCGGACAATGAGCAGTTCTTC
.	TRBV5-1	.	TRBJ1-6	CASSPDILGQYNSPLHF	TGCGCCAGCAGCCCGGATATATTAGGACAGTATAATTCACCCCTCCACTTT
.	TRBV28	TRBD1	TRBJ2-5	CASSLIDRGETQYF	TGTGCCAGCAGTTTAATTGACAGGGGCGAGACCCAGTACTTC
.	TRBV3-1	.	TRBJ2-3	CASSQDQKGFLDTQYF	TGTGCCAGCAGCCAAGATCAAAAGGGTTTCCTGGATACGCAGTATTTT
few	TRBV11-2	TRBD2	TRBJ2-1	CASSPIAGGSYNEQFF	TGTGCCAGCAGTCCAATAGCGGGGGGATCCTACAATGAGCAGTTCTTC
.	TRBV24-1	.	TRBJ2-6	CATSAADRNSGANVLTF	TGTGCCACCAGTGCCGCGGACAGAAACTCTGGGGCCAACGTCCTGACTTTC
few	TRBV20-1	TRBD1	TRBJ1-1	CSAENRGLHEAFF	TGCAGTGCTGAAAACAGGGGGCTACACGAAGCTTTCTTT
few	TRBV5-1	TRBD2	TRBJ2-5	CASATKGTIRGETQYF	TGCGCCAGCGCCACTAAGGGGACTATCAGAGGAGAGACCCAGTACTTC
.	TRBV12-3/TRBV12-4	TRBD2	TRBJ2-7	CASSVAGAPSYEQYF	TGTGCCAGCAGTGTAGCGGGGGCCCCCTCCTACGAGCAGTACTTC
few	TRBV20-1	.	TRBJ1-1	CSARVTGPTEAFF	TGCAGTGCGAGAGTTACAGGTCCCACTGAAGCTTTCTTT
.	TRBV6-1	.	TRBJ1-5	CASSDERGQPQHF	TGTGCCAGCAGTGACGAACGGGGTCAGCCCCAGCATTTT
.	TRBV12-3/TRBV12-4	.	TRBJ2-7	CASSLVETGGQYF	TGTGCCAGCAGTTTAGTTGAGACAGGTGGGCAGTACTTC
.	TRBV2	.	TRBJ2-7	CASKGLQYF	TGTGCCAGCAAGGGGTTGCAGTACTTC
.	TRBV4-1	.	TRBJ1-1	CASSSSSAWRTEAFF	TGCGCCAGCAGCTCATCCTCAGCTTGGCGGACTGAAGCTTTCTTT
few	TRBV7-6	.	TRBJ1-1	CASSAIGGEAFF	TGTGCCAGCAGCGCAATAGGGGGTGAAGCTTTCTTT
.	TRBV7-8	TRBD2	TRBJ2-3	CASSQLAGDTDTQYF	TGTGCCAGCAGCCAACTAGCGGGAGACACAGATACGCAGTATTTT
.	TRBV30	.	TRBJ1-2	CAWSDDSYGYTF	TGTGCCTGGAGTGACGACTCTTATGGCTACACCTTC
.	TRBV20-1	.	TRBJ2-1	CSANGGESSYNEQFF	TGCAGTGCGAATGGCGGGGAAAGCTCCTACAATGAGCAGTTCTTC
.	TRBV3-1	TRBD2	TRBJ2-1	CASSYLLATNEQFF	TGTGCCAGCAGCTATCTACTAGCGACGAATGAGCAGTTCTTC
few	TRBV12-3/TRBV12-4	TRBD1	TRBJ2-7	CASSVGQGGEQYF	TGTGCCAGCAGTGTCGGACAGGGTGGCGAGCAGTACTTC
.	TRBV9	TRBD2	TRBJ2-3	CASSELGLAGEYTDTQYF	TGTGCCAGCAGCGAGTTGGGACTAGCGGGGGAGTACACAGATACGCAGTATTTT